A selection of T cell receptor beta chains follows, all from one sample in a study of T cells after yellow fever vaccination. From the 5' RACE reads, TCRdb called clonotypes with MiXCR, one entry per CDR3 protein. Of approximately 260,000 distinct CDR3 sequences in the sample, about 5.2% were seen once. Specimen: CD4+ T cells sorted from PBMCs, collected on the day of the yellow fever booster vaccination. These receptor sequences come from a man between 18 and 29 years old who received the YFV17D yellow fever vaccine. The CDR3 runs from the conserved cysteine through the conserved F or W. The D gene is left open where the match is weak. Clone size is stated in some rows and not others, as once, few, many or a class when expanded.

CDR3: CASSLGPGVIETQYF
DNA: TGTGCCAGCAGCTTAGGCCCAGGGGTGATAGAGACCCAGTACTTC
size: -
D: -
V: TRBV11-2
J: TRBJ2-5

CDR3: CASGAGEGREQYF
DNA: TGTGCCAGCGGCGCCGGGGAGGGGAGAGAGCAGTACTTC
size: -
D: TRBD2
V: TRBV7-2
J: TRBJ2-7

CDR3: CSARDTSSGSSNTGELFF
DNA: TGCAGTGCTAGAGATACGTCTAGCGGGAGCTCGAACACCGGGGAGCTGTTTTTT
size: -
D: TRBD2
V: TRBV20-1
J: TRBJ2-2

CDR3: CASNQQGYSNQPQHF
DNA: TGTGCCAGCAATCAACAGGGCTATAGCAATCAGCCCCAGCATTTT
size: few
D: -
V: TRBV12-3/TRBV12-4
J: TRBJ1-5

CDR3: CASSQVGLAGGPRYNEQFF
DNA: TGTGCCAGCAGCCAAGTTGGACTAGCGGGGGGCCCTAGATACAATGAGCAGTTCTTC
size: few
D: TRBD2
V: TRBV4-2
J: TRBJ2-1

CDR3: CASGQTSQETQYF
DNA: TGTGCCAGCGGTCAGACTAGCCAAGAGACCCAGTACTTC
size: few
D: -
V: TRBV5-4
J: TRBJ2-5

CDR3: CASTPVGGTVEAFF
DNA: TGTGCCAGCACCCCCGTTGGGGGGACAGTTGAAGCTTTCTTT
size: -
D: TRBD1
V: TRBV11-2
J: TRBJ1-1

CDR3: CASSVSGEDEAFF
DNA: TGTGCCAGCAGCGTCTCAGGGGAGGATGAAGCTTTCTTT
size: -
D: -
V: TRBV9
J: TRBJ1-1

CDR3: CASRPGAGADTQYF
DNA: TGTGCCAGCCGCCCAGGGGCAGGGGCAGATACGCAGTATTTT
size: -
D: -
V: TRBV21-1
J: TRBJ2-3

CDR3: CASSGRTAGDEKLFF
DNA: TGTGCCAGCAGTGGCCGGACAGCGGGGGATGAAAAACTGTTTTTT
size: few
D: -
V: TRBV25-1
J: TRBJ1-4

CDR3: CASSQGKVSNQPQHF
DNA: TGTGCCAGCAGTCAGGGGAAGGTTAGCAATCAGCCCCAGCATTTT
size: -
D: -
V: TRBV2
J: TRBJ1-5

CDR3: CASTLKGTEAFF
DNA: TGTGCCAGCACCCTGAAGGGGACTGAAGCTTTCTTT
size: few
D: -
V: TRBV12-3/TRBV12-4
J: TRBJ1-1

CDR3: CASGWTANYGYTF
DNA: TGCGCCAGTGGATGGACAGCTAACTATGGCTACACCTTC
size: few
D: -
V: TRBV5-1
J: TRBJ1-2

CDR3: CASSPDLSGANVLTF
DNA: TGTGCCAGCAGCCCCGACCTCTCTGGGGCCAACGTCCTGACTTTC
size: many
D: -
V: TRBV5-4
J: TRBJ2-6

CDR3: CASSYDTSSSYNSPLHF
DNA: TGTGCCAGCAGTTACGACACTTCGAGCTCCTATAATTCACCCCTCCACTTT
size: -
D: -
V: TRBV6-5
J: TRBJ1-6

CDR3: CASSHRDWWDTQYF
DNA: TGTGCCAGCAGTCACCGGGACTGGTGGGATACGCAGTATTTT
size: -
D: -
V: TRBV6-2/TRBV6-3
J: TRBJ2-3

CDR3: CASSQVIGSQETQYF
DNA: TGTGCCAGCAGCCAAGTAATCGGGTCCCAAGAGACCCAGTACTTC
size: many
D: -
V: TRBV4-2
J: TRBJ2-5

CDR3: CASSPGGGLDAQYF
DNA: TGTGCCAGCAGCCCCGGGGGGGGGTTAGATGCGCAGTATTTT
size: many
D: TRBD2
V: TRBV5-4
J: TRBJ2-3

CDR3: CASRSPGQGLVQYF
DNA: TGTGCCAGCAGGAGCCCGGGACAGGGTTTAGTGCAGTACTTC
size: many
D: TRBD1
V: TRBV11-2
J: TRBJ2-7

CDR3: CAISPGQISYNSPLHF
DNA: TGTGCCATCAGCCCGGGACAAATCTCCTATAATTCACCCCTCCACTTT
size: -
D: -
V: TRBV10-3
J: TRBJ1-6

CDR3: CASNPGQNQETQYF
DNA: TGCGCCAGCAACCCGGGACAGAACCAAGAGACCCAGTACTTC
size: many
D: TRBD1
V: TRBV5-1
J: TRBJ2-5

CDR3: CASSFGRPGTGELFF
DNA: TGTGCCAGCAGCTTTGGACGGCCTGGTACCGGGGAGCTGTTTTTT
size: many
D: -
V: TRBV5-6
J: TRBJ2-2

CDR3: CASSIRGETQYF
DNA: TGTGCCAGTAGTATAAGGGGAGAGACCCAGTACTTC
size: -
D: -
V: TRBV19
J: TRBJ2-5

CDR3: CASSNRGRGKNIQYF
DNA: TGTGCCAGCAGCAATAGGGGGCGAGGCAAAAACATTCAGTACTTC
size: many
D: -
V: TRBV21-1
J: TRBJ2-4

CDR3: CASSSQGFNEKLFF
DNA: TGTGCCAGCAGCTCCCAGGGCTTTAATGAAAAACTGTTTTTT
size: few
D: -
V: TRBV7-2
J: TRBJ1-4

CDR3: CASSHSPGTEAFF
DNA: TGCGCCAGCAGTCACTCACCCGGGACAGAAGCTTTCTTT
size: few
D: -
V: TRBV23-1
J: TRBJ1-1

CDR3: CASSPGLAGAATQYF
DNA: TGTGCCAGCAGCCCTGGACTAGCGGGGGCTGCTACGCAGTATTTT
size: many
D: TRBD2
V: TRBV7-3
J: TRBJ2-3

CDR3: CASSESGGGPNTEAFF
DNA: TGCGCCAGCAGTGAGTCTGGGGGGGGACCAAACACTGAAGCTTTCTTT
size: -
D: -
V: TRBV10-1
J: TRBJ1-1

CDR3: CASSVLGGAHNEQFF
DNA: TGTGCCAGCAGTGTTTTGGGGGGGGCGCACAATGAGCAGTTCTTC
size: many
D: -
V: TRBV2
J: TRBJ2-1

CDR3: CASSQDWGAFTGELFF
DNA: TGCGCCAGCAGCCAAGATTGGGGGGCCTTCACCGGGGAGCTGTTTTTT
size: many
D: -
V: TRBV4-3
J: TRBJ2-2

CDR3: CATGAGTGSNQPQHF
DNA: TGTGCCACCGGAGCCGGGACAGGGAGCAATCAGCCCCAGCATTTT
size: few
D: TRBD1
V: TRBV19
J: TRBJ1-5

CDR3: CASSQRAGLNYGYTF
DNA: TGTGCCAGCAGTCAAAGGGCAGGGCTAAACTATGGCTACACCTTC
size: -
D: -
V: TRBV28
J: TRBJ1-2

CDR3: CASSYSPLHF
DNA: TGTGCCAGCAGCTATTCACCCCTCCACTTT
size: few
D: -
V: TRBV14
J: TRBJ1-6

CDR3: CASRDRSSYEQYF
DNA: TGTGCCAGCCGGGACAGGAGTTCCTACGAGCAGTACTTC
size: -
D: TRBD1
V: TRBV6-1
J: TRBJ2-7

CDR3: CASSFKADSPATNEKLFF
DNA: TGCGCCAGCAGCTTCAAAGCGGACAGCCCGGCTACTAATGAAAAACTGTTTTTT
size: many
D: -
V: TRBV5-1
J: TRBJ1-4

CDR3: CASSQERPGEADTQYF
DNA: TGTGCCAGCAGCCAAGAGCGACCCGGGGAGGCAGATACGCAGTATTTT
size: -
D: -
V: TRBV14
J: TRBJ2-3

CDR3: CASSSRGGEQFF
DNA: TGTGCCAGCAGCTCCAGGGGCGGTGAGCAGTTCTTC
size: few
D: -
V: TRBV11-2
J: TRBJ2-1

CDR3: CASSVQTGTEAFF
DNA: TGTGCCAGCAGCGTACAAACAGGGACCGAAGCTTTCTTT
size: medium-sized
D: -
V: TRBV7-6
J: TRBJ1-1

CDR3: CASSFGVRDKIRPQHF
DNA: TGTGCCAGCAGTTTTGGCGTCCGGGACAAAATCCGGCCCCAGCATTTT
size: few
D: -
V: TRBV12-3/TRBV12-4
J: TRBJ1-5

CDR3: CATSEAPGLAGLNEQFF
DNA: TGTGCCACCAGTGAGGCCCCGGGACTAGCGGGTCTCAATGAGCAGTTCTTC
size: -
D: TRBD2
V: TRBV24-1
J: TRBJ2-1

CDR3: CASSLDHGGQETQYF
DNA: TGTGCCAGCAGCTTAGATCACGGGGGGCAAGAGACCCAGTACTTC
size: many
D: TRBD2
V: TRBV11-2
J: TRBJ2-5

CDR3: CASSPDVGAGNTIYF
DNA: TGCGCCAGCAGCCCGGACGTAGGGGCCGGAAACACCATATATTTT
size: few
D: -
V: TRBV5-1
J: TRBJ1-3

CDR3: CASSLVGIGNTIYF
DNA: TGCGCCAGCAGCTTGGTGGGGATCGGAAACACCATATATTTT
size: few
D: -
V: TRBV5-1
J: TRBJ1-3

CDR3: CASSISGAISYEQYF
DNA: TGTGCCAGCAGTATTAGCGGGGCGATCTCCTACGAGCAGTACTTC
size: -
D: TRBD2
V: TRBV6-1
J: TRBJ2-7

CDR3: CSARDPRRLAGDYEQYF
DNA: TGCAGTGCTAGAGATCCCCGGCGCCTAGCGGGGGACTACGAGCAGTACTTC
size: -
D: TRBD2
V: TRBV20-1
J: TRBJ2-7

CDR3: CASRNLAGLNEQFF
DNA: TGTGCCAGCAGGAACCTAGCGGGGTTGAATGAGCAGTTCTTC
size: once
D: TRBD2
V: TRBV2
J: TRBJ2-1

CDR3: CAISRDIRYEQYF
DNA: TGTGCCATCAGCCGGGACATTAGATACGAGCAGTACTTC
size: many
D: -
V: TRBV10-3
J: TRBJ2-7

CDR3: CASSYSSPVLSSGNTIYF
DNA: TGTGCCAGCAGTTACTCTAGTCCCGTACTAAGCTCTGGAAACACCATATATTTT
size: many
D: -
V: TRBV6-5
J: TRBJ1-3

CDR3: CASSPRLPSLYNEQFF
DNA: TGTGCCAGCAGCCCTAGACTCCCAAGTCTGTACAATGAGCAGTTCTTC
size: many
D: -
V: TRBV5-4
J: TRBJ2-1

CDR3: CASSQDGPRGRTEAFF
DNA: TGTGCCAGCAGCCAAGATGGTCCCCGAGGACGGACTGAAGCTTTCTTT
size: few
D: -
V: TRBV4-2
J: TRBJ1-1

CDR3: CSVSLSGGAYEQYF
DNA: TGCAGCGTTAGTCTGTCAGGGGGCGCGTACGAGCAGTACTTC
size: -
D: TRBD1
V: TRBV29-1
J: TRBJ2-7

CDR3: CASSAWTSGVSTDTQYF
DNA: TGTGCCAGCAGCGCCTGGACTAGCGGGGTTAGCACAGATACGCAGTATTTT
size: -
D: TRBD2
V: TRBV7-9
J: TRBJ2-3